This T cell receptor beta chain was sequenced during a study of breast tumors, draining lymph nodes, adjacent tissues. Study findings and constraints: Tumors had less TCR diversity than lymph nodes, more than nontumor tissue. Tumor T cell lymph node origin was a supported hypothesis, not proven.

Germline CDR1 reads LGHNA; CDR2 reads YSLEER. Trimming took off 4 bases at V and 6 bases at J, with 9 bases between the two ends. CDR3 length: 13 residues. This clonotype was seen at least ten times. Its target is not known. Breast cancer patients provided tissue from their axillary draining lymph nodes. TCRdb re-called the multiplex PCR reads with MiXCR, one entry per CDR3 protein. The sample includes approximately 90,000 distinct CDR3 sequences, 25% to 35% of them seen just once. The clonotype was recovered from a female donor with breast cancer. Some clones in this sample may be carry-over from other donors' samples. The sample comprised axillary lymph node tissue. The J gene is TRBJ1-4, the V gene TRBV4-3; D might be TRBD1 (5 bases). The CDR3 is CASSRGGDEKLFF. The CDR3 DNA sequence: TGCGCCAGCAGCCGGGGAGGGGATGAAAAACTGTTTTTT.